Each of the 23 T cell receptor beta chains below was sequenced from the same sample in a study of T cells in women clearing cervical HPV infection. Here immunoSEQ multiplex PCR was the method, and the copy in TCRdb shows in-frame clones only, minus some. This sample's table reports about 19,000 clones. The sequencing sample was made of blood buffy coat. Receptor source: a woman between 18 and 70 years old with a cervical HPV16 infection that either progressed to CIN3+ or cleared (not recorded which).

On this clone: The CDR3 is cut off 3 residues early in the read; its end comes from the germline J gene. The rearrangement links TRBV7-3 to TRBJ2-3; 9 nucleotides align to TRBD2. Looked up from germline, CDR1 is SGHTA and CDR2 is FQGTGA. The CDR3 is made up of 16 amino acids. The CDR3 sequence: CASSPGGGGALETQYF. The sequenced part of the CDR3 DNA is TGTGCCAGCAGCCCGGGCGGCGGGGGGGCCTTGGAGACG. The full variable domain, in which reference TRBV7-3 and TRBJ2-3 provide the parts outside the CDR3, is GAGVSQTPSNKVTEKGKYVELRCDPISGHTALYWYRQSLGQGPEFLIYFQGTGAADDSGLPNDRFFAVRPEGSVSTLKIQRTERGDSAVYLCASSPGGGGALETQYFGPGTRLTVL.

About this clone itself: The CDR3 end lies 3 residues beyond the end of the read and is filled in from the germline J gene. The chain joins TRBV5-1 to TRBJ2-5; possible D gene TRBD2, 5 bases. V dropped 5 bases and J dropped 6 bases, with 14 bases sitting between them. The CDR3 totals 13 residues. Per germline, CDR1 SGHRS and CDR2 YFSETQ. The DNA read from the CDR3 is TGCGCCAGCAGAGGACTCGTTGGGCAGACC. Protein sequence: CASRGLVGQT. The CDR3 as a whole reads CASRGLVGQTQYF.

Frequency places this clone as medium-sized. The read falls 3 residues short of the CDR3 end, and the missing part is taken from the germline J gene. The gene calls are TRBV20-1 and TRBJ2-3; 9 bases fit TRBD1. Germline V lookup: CDR1 DFQATT, CDR2 SNEGSKA (reference sequence). The CDR3 runs to 16 residues. V was pared by 3 bases and J by 0 bases, with 7 bases of the junction left unmatched. The CDR3 here is CSARPRDRASTDTQYF. The covered CDR3 bases are TGCAGTGCTAGGCCCCGGGACAGGGCAAGCACAGATACG.

As for this clone: The read ends 3 residues before the CDR3 terminus; that terminus is restored from the germline J gene. V usage is TRBV30 and J usage is TRBJ1-5; D may be TRBD1 (6 bases). The V and J ends lost 0 bases and 6 bases respectively, with 15 bases between them. CDR3 size: 15 residues. Germline V lookup: CDR1 GTSNPN, CDR2 SVGIG (reference sequence). CDR3 protein: CAWSVMGAVSQPQHF. The CDR3 DNA, read in part, is TGTGCCTGGAGTGTAATGGGGGCGGTAAGTCAGCCC.

For this clone: The DNA ends 3 residues before the CDR3 does, and the rest of the CDR3 is filled in from the germline J gene. The chain has TRBV29-1 and TRBJ2-1; TRBD2 agrees at 10 bases. The germline V gene encodes CDR1 SQVTM and CDR2 ANQGSEA. J lost 4 bases, V lost 4 bases, and 4 bases had no gene match. CDR3 length equals 14 residues. The CDR3 here is CSVGGTSAYNEQFF. The CDR3 bases that were read are TGCAGCGTTGGGGGGACTAGCGCGTACAATGAG.

For this clone: The CDR3 goes on 3 residues after the read ends, and that part is filled in from the germline J gene. Other DNA sequences in the sample encode the same CDR3. The chain uses TRBV7-9 and TRBJ1-3; D unclear. The V and J ends lost 5 bases and 1 base respectively, with 9 bases between them. The germline V gene has CDR1 SEHNR and CDR2 FQNEAQ (reference sequence). This CDR3 comprises 14 residues. The CDR3 region is CASSGTKSGNTIYF. The part of the CDR3 DNA that was read is TGTGCCAGCAGCGGAACTAAATCTGGAAACACC. Full variable domain (missing parts from reference TRBV7-9 and TRBJ1-3): DTGVSQNPRHKITKRGQNVTFRCDPISEHNRLYWYRQTLGQGPEFLTYFQNEAQLEKSRLLSDRFSAERPKGSFSTLEIQRTEQGDSAMYLCASSGTKSGNTIYFGEGSWLTVV.

In regard to this clone: The CDR3 end lies 3 residues beyond the end of the read and is filled in from the germline J gene. V usage is TRBV7-2 and J usage is TRBJ1-1; possibly TRBD1 for D (6 bases). Germline loops: CDR1 SGHTA, CDR2 FQGNSA. Trimming removed 4 bases from V and 2 bases from J, with 11 bases in between. This CDR3 region has 14 residues. The CDR3: CASSSQGSNTEAFF. The CDR3 bases that were read are TGTGCCAGCAGCTCACAGGGATCTAACACTGAA.

As for this clone: The CDR3 end is not reached by the read, which stops 3 residues before it; the germline J gene fills it in. This chain joins TRBV18 and TRBJ2-4, with 8 bases matching TRBD1. This CDR3 has 16 residues. CDR1 is KGHSH, CDR2 LQKENI, per germline. Trimming at V came to 2 bases and at J to 2 bases, leaving 5 bases not matched to a gene. CDR3 loop: CASSPAGQGPKNIQYF. Incomplete CDR3 DNA: TGTGCCAGCTCACCAGCTGGACAGGGTCCCAAAAACATT.

On this clone itself: The read terminates 3 residues ahead of where the CDR3 ends, so the germline J gene completes it. The chain couples TRBV30 to TRBJ2-7, with 9 bases identical to TRBD1. CDR3 length: 13 amino acids. The V segment lost 3 bases and the J segment 2 bases; nucleotides outside the gene matches: 2. CDR1 and CDR2 (germline): GTSNPN, SVGIG (reference sequence). The CDR3 sequence is CAWRRTGAYEQYF. The part of the CDR3 DNA that was read is TGTGCCTGGAGAAGGACAGGGGCCTACGAG.

A note on this clone: The sequenced fragment ends 3 residues before the CDR3 boundary, so the rest is inferred from the germline J gene. The chain carries TRBV18 and TRBJ2-3, with D possibly being TRBD2 (6 bases). This CDR3 is built from 14 residues. Per germline, CDR1 KGHSH and CDR2 LQKENI. Incomplete CDR3 DNA: TGTGCCAGCTCCCTGGGGCCAACGGGGGAGACG. It specifies CASSLGPTGET. The CDR3 in its entirety is CASSLGPTGETQYF.

The sequenced CDR3 bases are TGTGCCAGCCCCTCCCGGGACAATAGATCACCC. It specifies CASPSRDNRSP. The full CDR3 is CASPSRDNRSPLHF. This chain connects TRBV10-3 to TRBJ1-6; tentative D call: TRBD1 (6 bases). The read ends 3 residues early relative to the CDR3; the germline J gene fills the gap. The V end lost 10 bases, the J end lost 10 bases, and 20 bases lay between the germline ends. Per the germline V gene, CDR1 is ENHRY and CDR2 is SYGVKD. The CDR3 is 14 residues long.

Note on this clone: From the germline J gene comes the end of the CDR3, since the read stops 3 residues before it. The chain recombines TRBV7-9 with TRBJ2-4, with 9 nucleotides matching TRBD1. Germline V gives CDR1 SEHNR, CDR2 FQNEAQ (reference sequence). The CDR3 contains 14 residues. Partial CDR3 DNA: TGTGCCAGCAGCTTGCCGACAGGGGGGTATGGT. As protein: CASSLPTGGYG. In full, the CDR3 reads CASSLPTGGYGQYF.

Concerning this clone itself: Read sequence stops 3 residues before the CDR3 end, and the germline J gene provides the missing end. The chain links TRBV7-2 to TRBJ1-1, with D possibly TRBD1 on 6 matching bases. CDR1 is SGHTA and CDR2 is FQGNSA in the germline V gene. V lost 5 bases and J lost 1, with 11 bases in between. This CDR3 contains 14 residues. The CDR3 loop reads CASSPAGANTEAFF. CDR3 DNA, as far as it was read: TGTGCCAGCAGCCCGGCGGGGGCGAACACTGAA. Filled out from reference TRBV7-2 and TRBJ1-1, the complete variable domain reads GAGVSQSPSNKVTEKGKDVELRCDPISGHTALYWYRQSLGQGLEFLIYFQGNSAPDKSGLPSDRFSAERTGGSVSTLTIQRTQQEDSAVYLCASSPAGANTEAFFGQGTRLTVV.

CDR3 DNA, as far as it was read: TGTGCCAGCAGCCAGTGGCTCTCCGATTCACCC. Translated: CASSQWLSDSP. The CDR3 reads in full as CASSQWLSDSPLHF. The J gene is TRBJ1-6, the V gene TRBV11-2; D not resolved. The read comes to an end 3 residues before the CDR3 does, leaving the germline J gene to fill in the end. The CDR3 runs 14 residues. Trimming left V 5 bases short and J 8 bases short, with 13 bases between. Germline V gives CDR1 SGHAT, CDR2 FQNNGV. The variable domain in full, completed from reference TRBV11-2 and TRBJ1-6, reads EAGVAQSPRYKIIEKRQSVAFWCNPISGHATLYWYQQILGQGPKLLIQFQNNGVVDDSQLPKDRFSAERLKGVDSTLKIQPAKLEDSAVYLCASSQWLSDSPLHFGNGTRLTVT.

Note on this clone: The read is 3 residues too short to cover the CDR3 end, so that end is filled in from the germline J gene. The chain is built from TRBV5-1 and TRBJ2-5, with TRBD2 as a possible D gene (5 bases). CDR1 and CDR2 (germline): SGHRS, YFSETQ. With 1 base removed from V and 2 bases from J, the gap between germline ends came to 18 bases. This CDR3 has 17 residues. Here the CDR3 reads CASSLFTGWSGQETQYF. The covered CDR3 bases are TGCGCCAGCAGCTTGTTTACGGGGTGGAGCGGTCAAGAGACC.

Regarding this clone: The DNA ends 3 residues before the CDR3 does, and the rest of the CDR3 is filled in from the germline J gene. V usage is TRBV4-2 and J usage is TRBJ2-3, with TRBD2 matching 16 bases. From germline, CDR1 is LGHNA and CDR2 YNFKEQ. CDR3 length: 17 residues. The J segment lost 4 bases and the V segment lost 4 bases, leaving 5 bases of the junction unmatched. CDR3 bases read: TGTGCCAGCAGCCCGGGACTAGCGGGGGGGCCGGCAGATACG. It yields the protein CASSPGLAGGPADT. The entire CDR3 is CASSPGLAGGPADTQYF.

Concerning this clone: Read data end 3 residues before the CDR3 end; the end is taken from the germline J gene. The chain uses TRBV19 and TRBJ1-4; a possible D gene is TRBD1 (5 bases). The CDR3 extends over 14 amino acids. Germline lookup yields CDR1 LNHDA and CDR2 SQIVND (reference sequence). Incomplete CDR3 DNA: TGTGCCAGTAGTATAGGAGGGGTTCAGTCACCA. Translation gives CASSIGGVQSP. The whole CDR3 sequence reads CASSIGGVQSPLFF.

Regarding this clone: Relative to the germline gene, one junction end is altered; a read error may explain this. The CDR3 goes on 3 residues after the read ends, and that part is filled in from the germline J gene. The rearrangement uses TRBV4-2 and TRBJ1-4; 9 nucleotides align to TRBD1. This CDR3 is 15 amino acids long. From germline, CDR1 is LGHNA and CDR2 YNFKEQ. The chain's CDR3 is CASSRGTGTNEKLFF. The part of the CDR3 DNA that was read is TGCGCCAGCAGCCGAGGGACAGGGACAAATGAAAAA.

Regarding this clone: The CDR3 is cut off 3 residues early in the read; its end comes from the germline J gene. The chain couples TRBV6-2 or TRBV6-3 to TRBJ2-3, with 12 bases aligning to TRBD2. This CDR3 has 16 residues. In germline, CDR1 is MNHEY, CDR2 SVGEGT. V was clipped by 4 bases and J by 2 bases; unmatched bases: 4. The CDR3 bases that were read are TGTGCCAGCAGTTCTCGACTAGCGGGGGCCACAGATACG. The encoded protein is CASSSRLAGATDT. The entire CDR3 protein is CASSSRLAGATDTQYF.

Regarding this clone: The CDR3 end lies 3 residues beyond the end of the read and is filled in from the germline J gene. J is TRBJ2-2 and V is TRBV20-1, with 10 bases fitting TRBD1. The CDR3 sequence is 12 residues long. Germline assignment: CDR1 DFQATT and CDR2 SNEGSKA (reference sequence). The CDR3: CSARTGGEKLFF. Partial CDR3 DNA: TGCAGTGCGCGGACAGGGGGTGAAAAG.

Details on this clone: With the read ending 3 residues before the CDR3 end, the germline J gene is used to fill in that end. This sequence joins TRBV12-3 or TRBV12-4 and TRBJ1-4; possibly TRBD1 for D (5 bases). The CDR3 is 13 residues long. Trimming took off 7 bases at V and 10 bases at J, with 16 bases between the two ends. This CDR3 reads CASTWGDRGKLFF. The CDR3 DNA, read in part, is TGTGCCAGCACCTGGGGGGATCGGGGAAAA.

Concerning this clone itself: The read comes to an end 3 residues before the CDR3 does, leaving the germline J gene to fill in the end. V is TRBV5-1 and J is TRBJ2-3, with 9 bases identical to TRBD1. The CDR3 runs 14 residues. CDR1 and CDR2 from the germline V gene are SGHRS and YFSETQ. The ends lost 8 bases at V and 1 base at J; junction bases unmatched: 5. Incomplete CDR3 DNA: TGCGCCAGTTACCGGGACAGGGGCACAGATACG. Its protein is CASYRDRGTDT. The full CDR3 reads CASYRDRGTDTQYF.

Regarding this clone: A read error may produce the germline difference seen at one junction end. The CDR3 end is not reached by the read, which stops 3 residues before it; the germline J gene fills it in. The V gene is TRBV4-2, the J gene TRBJ1-4, with 9 bases aligning to TRBD1. Germline lookup yields CDR1 LGHNA and CDR2 YNFKEQ. This CDR3 contains 14 residues. CDR3 amino acids: CASSQGTGYSPLFF. CDR3 DNA (partial): TGCGCCAGCAGCCAAGGGACAGGGTATTCACCA.